These T cell receptor beta chains were read from a single sample in a study of blood T cell repertoires in COVID-19. Assay used: immunoSEQ multiplex PCR; TCRdb lists only in-frame clones, some missing. The table includes hundreds of thousands of clones, about 82% detected once. The sequenced sample was peripheral blood. The receptors here all came from a human donor in a cohort sampled during active COVID-19. Each CDR3 is given with its conserved first and last residue. Fields, in order: CDR3 protein, CDR3 DNA, V gene, J gene, CDR3 length, clone size, D gene. The D gene is left open where the match is weak. Clone size is shown for a subset of rows, as once, few, many or a class of expanded clone.

CDR3 protein: CASSQESWDRGSDTQYF
CDR3 DNA: TGTGCCAGCAGCCAAGAATCATGGGACAGGGGTTCAGATACGCAGTATTTT
V gene: TRBV3-1/TRBV3-2
J gene: TRBJ2-3
CDR3 length: 17
clone size: .
D gene: TRBD1

CDR3 protein: CASSLGTGVRELFF
CDR3 DNA: TGTGCCAGCAGCTTAGGGACAGGGGTACGGGAACTGTTTTTT
V gene: TRBV7-2
J gene: TRBJ1-4
CDR3 length: 14
clone size: .
D gene: TRBD1

CDR3 protein: CASSRSGGHTGELFF
CDR3 DNA: TGCGCCAGCAGCAGGTCCGGCGGGCACACCGGGGAGCTGTTTTTT
V gene: TRBV5-1
J gene: TRBJ2-2
CDR3 length: 15
clone size: .
D gene: .

CDR3 protein: CAYSWENYGYTF
CDR3 DNA: TGTGCCTACTCATGGGAGAACTATGGCTACACCTTC
V gene: TRBV10-3
J gene: TRBJ1-2
CDR3 length: 12
clone size: .
D gene: .

CDR3 protein: CASGVGLAGGPAGELFF
CDR3 DNA: TGTGCTAGTGGTGTTGGGCTAGCGGGGGGGCCAGCCGGGGAGCTGTTTTTT
V gene: TRBV12-5
J gene: TRBJ2-2
CDR3 length: 17
clone size: .
D gene: TRBD2

CDR3 protein: CASSLDLGRDYGYTF
CDR3 DNA: TGTGCCAGCAGCTTGGATCTGGGCAGGGACTATGGCTACACCTTC
V gene: TRBV5-6
J gene: TRBJ1-2
CDR3 length: 15
clone size: .
D gene: .

CDR3 protein: CASSESSYEQYF
CDR3 DNA: TGTGCCAGCAGTGAATCGTCCTACGAGCAGTACTTC
V gene: TRBV6-1
J gene: TRBJ2-7
CDR3 length: 12
clone size: few
D gene: .

CDR3 protein: CSVSKRGGTNEKLFF
CDR3 DNA: TGCAGCGTCTCAAAAAGGGGGGGAACTAATGAAAAACTGTTTTTT
V gene: TRBV29-1
J gene: TRBJ1-4
CDR3 length: 15
clone size: .
D gene: .

CDR3 protein: CASSYSETGTIDGYTF
CDR3 DNA: TGTGCCAGCAGTTACTCGGAAACAGGGACCATTGATGGCTACACCTTC
V gene: TRBV6-5
J gene: TRBJ1-2
CDR3 length: 16
clone size: .
D gene: .

CDR3 protein: CASSSLDSRQPQHF
CDR3 DNA: TGTGCCAGCAGTTCTCTCGACAGCCGTCAGCCCCAGCATTTT
V gene: TRBV27
J gene: TRBJ1-5
CDR3 length: 14
clone size: .
D gene: .

CDR3 protein: CASSEGTSGESSYNEQFF
CDR3 DNA: TGCGCCAGCAGCGAAGGGACTAGCGGGGAGAGCTCCTACAATGAGCAGTTCTTC
V gene: TRBV5-1
J gene: TRBJ2-1
CDR3 length: 18
clone size: .
D gene: TRBD2

CDR3 protein: CASSGDMNTEAFF
CDR3 DNA: TGTGCCAGCAGCGGGGACATGAACACTGAAGCTTTCTTT
V gene: TRBV9
J gene: TRBJ1-1
CDR3 length: 13
clone size: .
D gene: .

CDR3 protein: CATSRDRQGFMYGYTF
CDR3 DNA: TGTGCCACCAGCAGAGATCGGCAGGGCTTTATGTATGGCTACACCTTC
V gene: TRBV15
J gene: TRBJ1-2
CDR3 length: 16
clone size: .
D gene: .

CDR3 protein: CASSGGRGRTEAFF
CDR3 DNA: TGTGCCAGCAGTGGGGGCAGGGGTCGAACTGAAGCTTTCTTT
V gene: TRBV2
J gene: TRBJ1-1
CDR3 length: 14
clone size: .
D gene: .

CDR3 protein: CASGLVRGSGDSYEQYF
CDR3 DNA: TGTGCTAGTGGTTTGGTACGAGGGAGCGGGGACTCCTACGAGCAGTACTTC
V gene: TRBV12-5
J gene: TRBJ2-7
CDR3 length: 17
clone size: .
D gene: TRBD2

CDR3 protein: CASSRTGTPDEQFF
CDR3 DNA: TGCGCCAGCAGTCGGACCGGGACTCCGGATGAGCAGTTCTTC
V gene: TRBV5-1
J gene: TRBJ2-1
CDR3 length: 14
clone size: .
D gene: .

CDR3 protein: CSASGEGTGSTEAFF
CDR3 DNA: TGCAGTGCTAGTGGAGAGGGGACCGGGAGCACTGAAGCTTTCTTT
V gene: TRBV20-1
J gene: TRBJ1-1
CDR3 length: 15
clone size: .
D gene: .

CDR3 protein: CASSTGTPPREQYF
CDR3 DNA: TGTGCCAGCAGTACCGGGACACCCCCTCGGGAGCAGTACTTC
V gene: TRBV27
J gene: TRBJ2-7
CDR3 length: 14
clone size: .
D gene: .

CDR3 protein: CASSWSSGYNTF
CDR3 DNA: TGTGCCAGCAGCTGGTCGTCAGGGTATAACACCTTC
V gene: TRBV5-6
J gene: TRBJ1-2
CDR3 length: 12
clone size: few
D gene: .

CDR3 protein: CASSPGGPGANVLTF
CDR3 DNA: TGTGCCAGCAGCCCAGGGGGCCCTGGGGCCAACGTCCTGACTTTC
V gene: TRBV11-3
J gene: TRBJ2-6
CDR3 length: 15
clone size: .
D gene: TRBD1

CDR3 protein: CASSEENGPQPQHF
CDR3 DNA: TGTGCCAGCAGCGAAGAAAATGGGCCTCAGCCCCAGCATTTT
V gene: TRBV2
J gene: TRBJ1-5
CDR3 length: 14
clone size: .
D gene: .

CDR3 protein: CASSVGQEGNTIYF
CDR3 DNA: TGTGCCAGCAGCGTCGGACAGGAGGGAAACACCATATATTTT
V gene: TRBV9
J gene: TRBJ1-3
CDR3 length: 14
clone size: .
D gene: TRBD1

CDR3 protein: CASSHRAYGYTF
CDR3 DNA: TGTGCCAGCAGCCACAGGGCCTATGGCTACACCTTC
V gene: TRBV5-8
J gene: TRBJ1-2
CDR3 length: 12
clone size: .
D gene: .

CDR3 protein: CASSLGSTYNSPLHF
CDR3 DNA: TGTGCCAGCAGTCTCGGGTCGACCTATAATTCACCCCTCCACTTT
V gene: TRBV6-5
J gene: TRBJ1-6
CDR3 length: 15
clone size: .
D gene: .

CDR3 protein: CASSPTFVTPGSSPLHF
CDR3 DNA: TGTGCCAGCTCACCAACTTTTGTGACCCCCGGGAGTTCACCCCTCCACTTT
V gene: TRBV18
J gene: TRBJ1-6
CDR3 length: 17
clone size: .
D gene: .

CDR3 protein: CASRPLGTESYGYTF
CDR3 DNA: TGTGCCAGCAGACCCCTAGGGACAGAAAGCTATGGCTACACCTTC
V gene: TRBV28
J gene: TRBJ1-2
CDR3 length: 15
clone size: .
D gene: TRBD1

CDR3 protein: CASSSNRANTEAFF
CDR3 DNA: TGTGCCAGCAGTTCGAACAGGGCAAACACTGAAGCTTTCTTT
V gene: TRBV6-6
J gene: TRBJ1-1
CDR3 length: 14
clone size: .
D gene: .

CDR3 protein: CASSLGLKSSSGANVLTF
CDR3 DNA: TGTGCCAGCAGCCTCGGACTGAAGTCTTCCTCTGGGGCCAACGTCCTGACTTTC
V gene: TRBV5-6
J gene: TRBJ2-6
CDR3 length: 18
clone size: .
D gene: .

CDR3 protein: CASSLQGAGGANVLTF
CDR3 DNA: TGTGCCAGCAGCTTACAGGGGGCAGGTGGGGCCAACGTCCTGACTTTC
V gene: TRBV7-3
J gene: TRBJ2-6
CDR3 length: 16
clone size: .
D gene: TRBD1

CDR3 protein: CAWREGAQDTQYF
CDR3 DNA: TGTGCTTGGAGGGAGGGGGCACAAGATACGCAGTATTTT
V gene: TRBV30
J gene: TRBJ2-3
CDR3 length: 13
clone size: .
D gene: .

CDR3 protein: CASSPLPGQGSGNTIYF
CDR3 DNA: TGCGCCAGCAGCCCGCTCCCGGGACAGGGATCCGGAAACACCATATATTTT
V gene: TRBV5-1
J gene: TRBJ1-3
CDR3 length: 17
clone size: .
D gene: TRBD1

CDR3 protein: CASSTGIYEQYF
CDR3 DNA: TGTGCCAGCAGCACGGGGATCTACGAGCAGTACTTC
V gene: TRBV12-3/TRBV12-4
J gene: TRBJ2-7
CDR3 length: 12
clone size: .
D gene: .

CDR3 protein: CASSPNRGNSPLHF
CDR3 DNA: TGTGCCAGCAGTCCTAACAGGGGAAATTCACCCCTCCACTTT
V gene: TRBV2
J gene: TRBJ1-6
CDR3 length: 14
clone size: once
D gene: TRBD1

CDR3 protein: CASSRYYTTNEKLFF
CDR3 DNA: TGTGCCAGCAGCCGTTACTATACAACTAATGAAAAACTGTTTTTT
V gene: TRBV7-9
J gene: TRBJ1-4
CDR3 length: 15
clone size: .
D gene: .

CDR3 protein: CASSLGQGATGELFF
CDR3 DNA: TGTGCCAGCAGCTTAGGACAGGGGGCCACCGGGGAGCTGTTTTTT
V gene: TRBV11-3
J gene: TRBJ2-2
CDR3 length: 15
clone size: .
D gene: TRBD1

CDR3 protein: CASSLRSGNTIYF
CDR3 DNA: TGTGCCAGCAGCCTCCGTTCTGGAAACACCATATATTTT
V gene: TRBV3-1/TRBV3-2
J gene: TRBJ1-3
CDR3 length: 13
clone size: .
D gene: .